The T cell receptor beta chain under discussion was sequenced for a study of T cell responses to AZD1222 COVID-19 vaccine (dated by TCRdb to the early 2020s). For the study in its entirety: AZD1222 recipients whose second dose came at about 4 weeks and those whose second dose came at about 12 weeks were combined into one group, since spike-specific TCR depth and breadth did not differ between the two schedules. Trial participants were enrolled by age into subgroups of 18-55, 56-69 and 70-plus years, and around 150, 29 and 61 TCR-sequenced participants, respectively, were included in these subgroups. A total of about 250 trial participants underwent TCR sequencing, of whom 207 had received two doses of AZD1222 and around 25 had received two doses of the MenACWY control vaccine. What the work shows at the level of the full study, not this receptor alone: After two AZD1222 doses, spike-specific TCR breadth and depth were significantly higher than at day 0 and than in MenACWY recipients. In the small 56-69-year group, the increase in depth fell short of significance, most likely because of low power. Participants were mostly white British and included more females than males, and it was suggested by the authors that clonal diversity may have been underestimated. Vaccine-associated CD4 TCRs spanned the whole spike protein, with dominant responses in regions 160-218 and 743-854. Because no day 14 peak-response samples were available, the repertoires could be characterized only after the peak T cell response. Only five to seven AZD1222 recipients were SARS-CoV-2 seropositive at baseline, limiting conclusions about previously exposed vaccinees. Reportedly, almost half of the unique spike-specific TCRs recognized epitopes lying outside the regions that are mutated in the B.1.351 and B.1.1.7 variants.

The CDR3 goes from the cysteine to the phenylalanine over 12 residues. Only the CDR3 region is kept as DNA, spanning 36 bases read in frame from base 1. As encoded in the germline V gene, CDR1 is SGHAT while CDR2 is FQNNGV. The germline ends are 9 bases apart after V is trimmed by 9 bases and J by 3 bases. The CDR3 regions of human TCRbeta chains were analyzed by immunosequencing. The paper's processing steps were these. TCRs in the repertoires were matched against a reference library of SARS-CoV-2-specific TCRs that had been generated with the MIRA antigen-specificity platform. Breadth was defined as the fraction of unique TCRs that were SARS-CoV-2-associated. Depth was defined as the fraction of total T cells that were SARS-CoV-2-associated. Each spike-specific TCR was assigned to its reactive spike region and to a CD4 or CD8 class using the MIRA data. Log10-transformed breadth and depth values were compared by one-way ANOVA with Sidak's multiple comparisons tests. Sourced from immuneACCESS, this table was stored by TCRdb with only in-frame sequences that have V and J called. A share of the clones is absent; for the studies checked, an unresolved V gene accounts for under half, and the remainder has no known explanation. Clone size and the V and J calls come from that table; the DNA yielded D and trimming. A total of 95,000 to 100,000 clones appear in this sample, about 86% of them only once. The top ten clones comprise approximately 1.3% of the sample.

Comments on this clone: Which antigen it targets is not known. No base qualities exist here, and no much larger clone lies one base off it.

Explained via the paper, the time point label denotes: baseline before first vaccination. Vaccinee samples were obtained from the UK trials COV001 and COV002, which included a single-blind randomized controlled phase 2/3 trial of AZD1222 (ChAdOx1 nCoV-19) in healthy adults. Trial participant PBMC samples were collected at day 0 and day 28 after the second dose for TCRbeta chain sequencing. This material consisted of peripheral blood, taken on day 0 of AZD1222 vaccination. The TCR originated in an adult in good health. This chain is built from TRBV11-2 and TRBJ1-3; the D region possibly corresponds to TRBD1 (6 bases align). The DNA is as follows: TGTGCCAGTGGGGGCCTTGGAAACACCATATATTTT. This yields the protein CASGGLGNTIYF.